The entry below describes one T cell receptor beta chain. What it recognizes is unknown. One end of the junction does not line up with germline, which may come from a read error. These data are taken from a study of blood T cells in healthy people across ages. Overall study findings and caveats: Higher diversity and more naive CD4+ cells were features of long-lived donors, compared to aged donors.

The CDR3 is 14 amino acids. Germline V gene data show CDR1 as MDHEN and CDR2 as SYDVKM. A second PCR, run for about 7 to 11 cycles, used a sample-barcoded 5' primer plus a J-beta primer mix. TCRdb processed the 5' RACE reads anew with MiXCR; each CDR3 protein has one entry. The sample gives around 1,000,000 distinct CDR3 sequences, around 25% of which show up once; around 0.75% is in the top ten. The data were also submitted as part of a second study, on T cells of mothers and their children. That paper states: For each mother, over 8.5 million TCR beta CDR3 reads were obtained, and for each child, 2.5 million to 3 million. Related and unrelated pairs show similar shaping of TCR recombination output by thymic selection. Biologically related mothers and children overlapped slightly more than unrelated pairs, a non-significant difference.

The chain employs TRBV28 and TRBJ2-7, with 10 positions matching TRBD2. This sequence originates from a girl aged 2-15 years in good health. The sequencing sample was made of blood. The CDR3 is CASSFGSSGSRGFF. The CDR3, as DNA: TGTGCCAGCAGTTTCGGGTCTAGCGGGAGTAGAGGGTTCTTC.